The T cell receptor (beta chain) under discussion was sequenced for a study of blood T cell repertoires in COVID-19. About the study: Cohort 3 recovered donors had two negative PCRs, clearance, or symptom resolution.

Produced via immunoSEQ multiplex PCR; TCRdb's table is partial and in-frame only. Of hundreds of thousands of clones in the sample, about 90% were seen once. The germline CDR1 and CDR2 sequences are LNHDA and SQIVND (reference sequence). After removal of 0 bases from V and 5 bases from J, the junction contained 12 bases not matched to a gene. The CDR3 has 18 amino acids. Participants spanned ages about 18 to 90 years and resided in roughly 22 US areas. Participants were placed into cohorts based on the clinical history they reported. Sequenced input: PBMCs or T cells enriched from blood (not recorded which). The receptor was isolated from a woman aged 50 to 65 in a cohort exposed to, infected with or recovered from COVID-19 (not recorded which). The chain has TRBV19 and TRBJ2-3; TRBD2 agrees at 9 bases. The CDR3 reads CASSIDPPAGGLKDTQYF. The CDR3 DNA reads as TGTGCCAGTAGTATAGATCCCCCAGCGGGGGGCCTCAAAGATACGCAGTATTTT.